Listed here is a single T cell receptor beta chain. Its specificity is unknown. A sample-barcoded 5' primer and a J-beta primer mix were used in a second PCR of roughly 6 to 11 cycles. TCRdb ran MiXCR on the 5' RACE reads and lists one entry per CDR3 protein. Among 710,000 or so distinct CDR3 sequences listed, 22% were seen once. The data derive from a study of blood T cells in healthy people across ages. Notes on the study in general: Strong correlation was found linking TCR beta diversity to naive T cell percentage.

Investigators took ten milliliters of peripheral blood from every donor. This CDR3 comprises 17 residues. The V gene lost 5 bases and the J gene lost 5 bases, with 23 bases spanning the gap. Germline loops: CDR1 SGHAT, CDR2 FQNNGV. The source material was blood. This rearrangement joins TRBV11-2 to TRBJ2-3; D might be TRBD2 (7 bases). This sequence originates from a man in his sixties or seventies in good health. CDR3 nucleotides: TGTGCCAGCAGCCTCTACGGCGGGGGCGGGGGAGGAGATACGCAGTATTTT. Its protein product is CASSLYGGGGGGDTQYF. The full variable domain, rest sourced from reference TRBV11-2 and TRBJ2-3, is EAGVAQSPRYKIIEKRQSVAFWCNPISGHATLYWYQQILGQGPKLLIQFQNNGVVDDSQLPKDRFSAERLKGVDSTLKIQPAKLEDSAVYLCASSLYGGGGGGDTQYFGPGTRLTVL.